The following is a T cell receptor beta chain sequence with its context. The antigen is unknown. Between the trimmed V and J ends, which lost 2 bases and 1 base, there was a span of 5 bases. The CDR3 is 13 residues long. Per the germline V gene, CDR1 is KGHSH and CDR2 is LQKENI. This sample is part of a study of T cell responses to AZD1222 COVID-19 vaccine. General observations from the study: Targeting of unmutated variant regions was reportedly seen in nearly half of spike-specific TCRs. Vaccine-associated CD4 TCRs spanned spike, dominant at 160-218 and 743-854. In a largely white British group with more females than males, clonal diversity was possibly underestimated.

Clones were sequenced by immunoSEQ multiplex PCR, and TCRdb holds only the in-frame ones, with some missing. This sample has over 85,000 clones, with approximately 81% found just once. The clonotype comes from an adult in good health. The sample was peripheral blood, taken on day 0 of AZD1222 vaccination. The V and J genes are TRBV18 and TRBJ2-5; no definite D call. CDR3 region: CASSPGPQETQYF. In nucleotides, the CDR3 is TGTGCCAGCTCACCAGGGCCCCAAGAGACCCAGTACTTC.